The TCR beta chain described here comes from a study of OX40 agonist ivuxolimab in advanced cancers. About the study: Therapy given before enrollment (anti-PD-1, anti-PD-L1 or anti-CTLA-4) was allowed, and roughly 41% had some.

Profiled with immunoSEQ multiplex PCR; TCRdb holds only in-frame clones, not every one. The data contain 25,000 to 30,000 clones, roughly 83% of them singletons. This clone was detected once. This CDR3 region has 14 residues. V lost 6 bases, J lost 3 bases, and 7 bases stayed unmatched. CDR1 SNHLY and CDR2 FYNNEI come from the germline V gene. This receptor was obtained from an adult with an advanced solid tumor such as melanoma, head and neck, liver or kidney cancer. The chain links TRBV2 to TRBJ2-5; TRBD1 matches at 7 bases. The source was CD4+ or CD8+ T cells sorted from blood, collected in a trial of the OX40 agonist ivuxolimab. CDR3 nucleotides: TGTGCCAGCAGGTGGGACAGCCTAAAAGAGACCCAGTACTTC. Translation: CASRWDSLKETQYF.